A selection of T cell receptor beta chains follows, all from one sample in a study of shared clonotypes between healthy human individuals. Clones were sequenced by immunoSEQ multiplex PCR, and TCRdb holds only the in-frame ones, with some missing. The sample has 1.5 million to 2.5 million clones; approximately 94% are singletons. Sample: naive CD8+ T cells sorted from blood. These receptors were taken from a man between 18 and 29 years old in good health. Each CDR3 is given with its conserved first and last residue. D genes are given only for firm matches. Rows give clone size only sometimes, using once, few, many, or a class for an expanded clone.

TGTGCCAGCAGCCACTTACTGGGACTAGCGGGCAATGAGCAGTTCTTC	CASSHLLGLAGNEQFF	TRBJ2-1	TRBV5-4	.	TRBD2
TGCAGCGTCACCCTTCGGGGAAACACCTACGAGCAGTACTTC	CSVTLRGNTYEQYF	TRBJ2-7	TRBV29-1	.	.
TGCGCCAGCAGCCAAGATGCGGGAGGGCCACCAGATACGCAGTATTTT	CASSQDAGGPPDTQYF	TRBJ2-3	TRBV4-3	.	TRBD2
TGCGCCAGCAGCCAAGAGGAGACTAGTCTCTACAATGAGCAGTTCTTC	CASSQEETSLYNEQFF	TRBJ2-1	TRBV4-1	.	.
TGTGCCAGCAGTGAAGGGCAGGGCTTGGTACCCTACGAGCAGTACTTC	CASSEGQGLVPYEQYF	TRBJ2-7	TRBV25-1	.	.
TGTGCCAGCAGTGAAGGACAGGGGATCTATGGCTACACCTTC	CASSEGQGIYGYTF	TRBJ1-2	TRBV2	.	TRBD1
TGTGCCAGCAGCTTTGGGACAGGGAACACCGGGGAGCTGTTTTTT	CASSFGTGNTGELFF	TRBJ2-2	TRBV7-9	.	TRBD1
TGTGCCAGTAGTTGGGGACAGGATAATTCACCCCTCCACTTT	CASSWGQDNSPLHF	TRBJ1-6	TRBV19	.	TRBD1
TGTGCCTTTGATAGGGAGGCGAACACTGAAGCTTTCTTT	CAFDREANTEAFF	TRBJ1-1	TRBV30	.	.
TGTGCCAGTAGCTGGGACAATTATAGCAATCAGCCCCAGCATTTT	CASSWDNYSNQPQHF	TRBJ1-5	TRBV19	few	.
TGTGCCAGCAGCTTAGCGGCAGGGGGCTACAATGAGCAGTTCTTC	CASSLAAGGYNEQFF	TRBJ2-1	TRBV11-2	.	TRBD1
TGTGCCAGCAGTTCCCGGACAGGGGATATAGGCGAGCAGTACTTC	CASSSRTGDIGEQYF	TRBJ2-7	TRBV28	.	TRBD1
TGCAGCGCCTGGACTAGCGAACACAATGAGCAGTTCTTC	CSAWTSEHNEQFF	TRBJ2-1	TRBV29-1	once	TRBD2
TGTGCCAGCAGCTTAGGTGCTGAGACTTATGATGAAAAACTGTTTTTT	CASSLGAETYDEKLFF	TRBJ1-4	TRBV7-9	few	.
TGTGCCAGTAGGGAGGGTCAAGATGGCTACACCTTC	CASREGQDGYTF	TRBJ1-2	TRBV19	.	.